A single sample is the source of the 15 T cell receptor beta chains below, sequenced in a study of identical twins listed by TCRdb under 2016. Library creation used 5' RACE. This sample was sequenced with an Illumina HiSeq 2000. The raw public data were reprocessed by TCRdb itself: fastp quality trimming at Q25, MiXCR clonotype calling, in-frame beta chains only. Rows matching on CDR3 protein sequence are summarized as one entry with the most common DNA and genes. The table for this sample lists 250,000 to 300,000 distinct CDR3 sequences; over 8.5% of them were counted only once. The ten largest clones take up 6% to 8.5% of the sample. This sample also belongs to another study, concerning yellow fever vaccine responses in identical twins.

Sequencing was performed on CD8+ T cells sorted from blood. The receptors were gathered from a woman aged 18-29 years in good health.

J is TRBJ2-5 and V is TRBV7-9; weak D call: TRBD2 (6 bases). Germline lookup yields CDR1 SEHNR and CDR2 FQNEAQ (reference sequence). The germline V and J ends were trimmed by 5 bases and 4 bases, with 11 bases remaining between them. CDR3 length: 13 amino acids. The CDR3 bases are TGTGCCAGCAGCGCGGGGCCTGGAGAGACCCAGTACTTC. Translated: CASSAGPGETQYF. Based on the CDR3 plus reference TRBV7-9 and TRBJ2-5, the full variable domain is DTGVSQNPRHKITKRGQNVTFRCDPISEHNRLYWYRQTLGQGPEFLTYFQNEAQLEKSRLLSDRFSAERPKGSFSTLEIQRTEQGDSAMYLCASSAGPGETQYFGPGTRLLVL.

This clonotype has just a few counts. The CDR3 DNA reads as TGCGCCAGCAGCCAAGATCAGGGGGAAGAGACCCAGTACTTC. Translation gives CASSQDQGEETQYF. This chain uses TRBV4-1 with TRBJ2-5; 7 nucleotides line up with TRBD1. V lost 0 bases and J lost 3; bases outside the gene matches: 1. The CDR3 has 14 amino acids. The germline CDR1 and CDR2 sequences are MGHRA and YSYEKL.

Many counts were recorded for this clonotype. This CDR3 reads CSATLIARGSEYEQYF. In DNA, the CDR3 is TGCAGTGCTACCCTAATCGCCAGGGGGAGTGAGTACGAGCAGTACTTC. The J gene is TRBJ2-7, the V gene TRBV20-1; 7 nucleotides agree with TRBD1. This CDR3 has 16 residues. Trimming took 4 bases from V and 4 from J; bases not matched to a gene: 16. From germline, CDR1 is DFQATT and CDR2 SNEGSKA (reference sequence).

This clonotype was counted ten times or more. The rearrangement joins TRBV20-1 to TRBJ2-7; 7 nucleotides agree with TRBD1. The CDR3 sequence is 11 residues long. Trimming took 6 bases from V and 3 from J; bases not matched to a gene: 2. Germline loops: CDR1 DFQATT, CDR2 SNEGSKA (reference sequence). CDR3 residues: CSARQGYEQYF. In DNA, the CDR3 is TGCAGTGCGAGACAGGGCTACGAGCAGTACTTC.

This chain joins TRBV29-1 and TRBJ2-7; 8 bases match TRBD2. The germline V gene has CDR1 SQVTM and CDR2 ANQGSEA. The CDR3 runs to 10 residues. J lost 5 bases, V lost 7 bases, and 1 base had no gene match. CDR3 in amino acids: CSAGGNEQYF. The CDR3 DNA reads TGCAGCGCGGGGGGGAACGAGCAGTACTTC.

The chain uses TRBV20-1 and TRBJ2-1; TRBD1 aligns across 8 bases. The CDR3 has 15 amino acids. The V gene end was trimmed by 2 bases and the J gene end by 5 bases; junction bases not matched to a gene: 8. Germline values: CDR1 DFQATT, CDR2 SNEGSKA (reference sequence). The CDR3, as DNA: TGCAGTGCTAGAACTAGGACAGGGTCCCACAATGAGCAGTTCTTC. Translated, it gives CSARTRTGSHNEQFF.

This clonotype has a count of ten or more. This chain links TRBV10-3 with TRBJ2-2; 8 bases fit TRBD2. The CDR3 is 15 amino acids. V shed 6 bases and J 2 bases; nucleotides not matched to a gene: 5. Germline loops: CDR1 ENHRY, CDR2 SYGVKD. The CDR3 reads CAISGGDVNTGELFF. DNA of the CDR3: TGTGCCATCAGCGGGGGGGACGTCAACACCGGGGAGCTGTTTTTT.

The chain is built from TRBV7-2 and TRBJ2-3, with 8 positions matching TRBD2. Trimming at V came to 1 base and at J to 4 bases, leaving 7 bases not matched to a gene. This CDR3 has 16 residues. Germline V gene lookup returns CDR1 SGHTA and CDR2 FQGNSA. CDR3 nucleotides: TGTGCCAGCAGCTTAGTTAGCGGGGCCGCCCCAGATACGCAGTATTTT. Encoded protein: CASSLVSGAAPDTQYF. The entire variable domain, with the rest obtained from reference TRBV7-2 and TRBJ2-3, is as follows: GAGVSQSPSNKVTEKGKDVELRCDPISGHTALYWYRQSLGQGLEFLIYFQGNSAPDKSGLPSDRFSAERTGGSVSTLTIQRTQQEDSAVYLCASSLVSGAAPDTQYFGPGTRLTVL.

The chain has TRBV3-1 and TRBJ1-4; D is unresolved. This CDR3 has 13 residues. Per germline, CDR1 LGHDT and CDR2 YNNKEL (reference sequence). Trimming shortened V by 5 bases and J by 5 bases, and 9 bases separated the two germline ends. The DNA of the CDR3 is TGTGCCAGCAGCTTTGTCGCCAATGAAAAACTGTTTTTT. Its protein is CASSFVANEKLFF.

The gene calls are TRBV5-5 and TRBJ2-1, with 9 bases fitting TRBD2. The length of the CDR3 is 16 residues. From germline, CDR1 is SGHKS and CDR2 YYEKEE (reference sequence). Trimming cost V 6 bases and J 2 bases; bases outside gene matches: 9. CDR3 residues: CASNPGAGGTYNEQFF. For the CDR3, the DNA is TGTGCCAGCAACCCGGGAGCGGGGGGTACCTACAATGAGCAGTTCTTC.

This chain joins TRBV11-2 and TRBJ1-1; TRBD1 aligns across 7 bases. Germline V lookup: CDR1 SGHAT, CDR2 FQNNGV. This CDR3 is 12 amino acids long. Trimming at V came to 5 bases and at J to 9 bases, leaving 6 bases not matched to a gene. The CDR3 here is CASSTTGLQAFF. DNA for the CDR3: TGTGCCAGCAGCACGACAGGGCTACAAGCTTTCTTT.

V gene TRBV11-2 combines with J gene TRBJ2-7; TRBD2 agrees at 8 bases. CDR3 length: 15 amino acids. Looked up from germline, CDR1 is SGHAT and CDR2 is FQNNGV. With V trimmed by 3 bases and J by 1 base, 5 bases remained unmatched. CDR3 amino acids: CASSLEAGESYEQYF. The CDR3 coding sequence is TGTGCCAGCAGCTTGGAAGCGGGGGAGTCCTACGAGCAGTACTTC.

This clonotype was found many times. The gene calls are TRBV12-3 or TRBV12-4 and TRBJ2-3, with a weak D call TRBD1 (6 bases). Trimming stripped 6 bases from V and 2 bases from J, with 15 bases between. The CDR3 loop spans 15 amino acids. CDR3 DNA: TGTGCCAGCAGGCAGGGGCCTGCGATCACAGATACGCAGTATTTT. Its protein product is CASRQGPAITDTQYF.

V gene TRBV5-5 combines with J gene TRBJ2-1; 9 bases fit TRBD1. CDR1 is SGHKS, CDR2 YYEKEE, per germline (reference sequence). CDR3 length: 15 residues. Trimming removed 4 bases from V and 6 bases from J; junction bases left unmatched: 8. The CDR3 spells CASSLGQGGLNEQFF. Written as DNA, the CDR3 is TGTGCCAGCAGCCTGGGACAGGGAGGACTCAATGAGCAGTTCTTC. Using reference TRBV5-5 and TRBJ2-1 for the parts outside the CDR3, the full variable domain is DAGVTQSPTHLIKTRGQQVTLRCSPISGHKSVSWYQQVLGQGPQFIFQYYEKEERGRGNFPDRFSARQFPNYSSELNVNALLLGDSALYLCASSLGQGGLNEQFFGPGTRLTVL.

This clonotype was counted ten times or more. This chain uses TRBV6-2 or TRBV6-3 with TRBJ1-5, with TRBD1 as a possible D gene (5 bases). V was cut by 8 bases and J by 9 bases, with 17 bases left in between. Germline values: CDR1 MNHEY, CDR2 SVGEGT. This CDR3 contains 13 residues. CDR3 sequence (DNA): TGTGCCAGCGGCAGTGAGGGGCATCGGCCCCAGCATTTT. As protein: CASGSEGHRPQHF.